The rows below give T cell receptor beta chains drawn from one sample of a study of cytomegalovirus exposure and HLA in healthy donors. Sequencing used immunoSEQ multiplex PCR; TCRdb keeps in-frame clones, though not all of them. Among about 120,000 clones listed, under 90% were seen once. The sequenced sample consisted of PBMCs. Receptors originate from a woman between 40 and 55 years old in good health and CMV-seronegative. The CDR3 runs from the conserved cysteine through the conserved F or W. D genes are given only for firm matches. Expanded clones get a size class; other rows say once, few or many, or leave the size out.

j_call v_call d_call clone_size cdr3_aa cdr3_nt
TRBJ2-5 TRBV6-6 NA NA CASGREETQYF TGTGCCAGCGGCAGGGAAGAGACCCAGTACTTC
TRBJ1-2 TRBV25-1 NA NA CASSGRDTSNYGYTF TGTGCCAGCAGTGGCCGGGACACTTCGAACTATGGCTACACCTTC
TRBJ1-5 TRBV27 NA NA CASSQRTDLSNQPQHF TGTGCCAGCAGTCAACGGACAGACCTTAGCAATCAGCCCCAGCATTTT
TRBJ2-1 TRBV15 NA NA CATSYDRDNEQFF TGTGCCACCAGCTACGACAGAGACAATGAGCAGTTCTTC
TRBJ2-7 TRBV6-5 NA NA CASKSRGTYEQYF TGTGCCAGCAAGAGTCGAGGGACCTACGAGCAGTACTTC
TRBJ1-2 TRBV6-5 NA few CASANWQGSYGYTF TGTGCCAGCGCAAACTGGCAGGGGTCCTATGGCTACACCTTC
TRBJ1-1 TRBV6-4 NA few CASSDGGMNTEAFF TGTGCCAGCAGTGACGGGGGCATGAACACTGAAGCTTTCTTT
TRBJ2-3 TRBV19 TRBD2 NA CATGLAITDTQYF TGTGCCACCGGACTAGCGATCACAGATACGCAGTATTTT
TRBJ1-5 TRBV30 NA NA CAWSTAREPQHF TGTGCCTGGAGTACCGCCAGGGAGCCCCAGCATTTT
TRBJ2-3 TRBV29-1 NA once CSVAPGGTDTQYF TGCAGCGTTGCCCCAGGGGGCACAGATACGCAGTATTTT
TRBJ2-5 TRBV9 TRBD2 NA CASSPSGLAGLETQYF TGTGCCAGCAGCCCGAGTGGACTAGCGGGGTTAGAGACCCAGTACTTC
TRBJ2-5 TRBV15 TRBD1 NA CATRRTGETQYF TGTGCCACCAGGAGGACAGGAGAGACCCAGTACTTC
TRBJ1-2 TRBV10-3 NA NA CAISESKDSYYGYTF TGTGCCATCAGTGAGTCGAAAGACAGTTACTATGGCTACACCTTC
TRBJ1-1 TRBV7-9 NA NA CSSSLDSGEAFF TGTTCCAGCAGCTTAGATTCGGGTGAAGCTTTCTTT
TRBJ2-6 TRBV6-1 TRBD2 few CASRGRGEGANVLTF TGTGCCAGCAGAGGGAGGGGCGAAGGGGCCAACGTCCTGACTTTC
TRBJ2-1 TRBV11-3 NA few CASSLFGGGYEQFF TGTGCCAGCAGCTTGTTTGGGGGAGGCTATGAGCAGTTCTTC
TRBJ1-2 TRBV28 NA NA CASSSVLDGYTF TGTGCCAGCAGTTCGGTCCTGGATGGCTACACCTTC
TRBJ1-4 TRBV11-2 TRBD1 few CASSLFMRGPGEKLFF TGTGCCAGCAGCTTATTTATGAGGGGGCCGGGTGAAAAACTGTTTTTT
TRBJ1-2 TRBV15 TRBD1 NA CATSSLGTGWNYGYTF TGTGCCACCAGCAGTCTTGGGACAGGGTGGAACTATGGCTACACCTTC
TRBJ2-1 TRBV5-1 NA NA CASSVILGSSYNEQFF TGCGCCAGCAGCGTCATTTTGGGGAGCTCCTACAATGAGCAGTTCTTC
TRBJ1-1 TRBV6-1 NA NA CATPPTPTSTEAFF TGTGCCACCCCCCCGACGCCAACTAGCACTGAAGCTTTCTTT
TRBJ2-3 TRBV10-3 NA NA CAISASTDTQYF TGTGCCATCAGTGCTAGCACAGATACGCAGTATTTT
TRBJ1-6 TRBV7-8 NA NA CASSLDRTYNSPLHF TGTGCCAGCAGCTTAGACAGGACCTATAATTCACCCCTCCACTTT
TRBJ1-3 TRBV25-1 NA NA CASSEWGTSSGNTIYF TGTGCCAGCAGTGAATGGGGGACATCTTCCGGAAACACCATATATTTT
TRBJ1-1 TRBV10-3 NA few CAISVGAVNTEAFF TGTGCCATCAGTGTAGGTGCGGTGAACACTGAAGCTTTCTTT
TRBJ2-5 TRBV9 TRBD2 once CASSVKLAGAETQYF TGTGCCAGCAGCGTAAAACTAGCGGGAGCAGAGACCCAGTACTTC
TRBJ2-3 TRBV11-3 TRBD1 NA CASSRGTGKDTQYF TGTGCCAGCAGCCGAGGGACAGGAAAAGATACGCAGTATTTT
TRBJ2-7 TRBV6-5 TRBD1 NA CASSRGQPYEQYF TGTGCCAGCAGCCGGGGACAGCCCTACGAGCAGTACTTC
TRBJ1-5 TRBV7-2 NA NA CASSPDSTWNQPQHF TGTGCCAGCAGCCCGGACAGTACCTGGAATCAGCCCCAGCATTTT
TRBJ1-5 TRBV7-2 TRBD1 NA CASSLKSLTGGNQPQHF TGTGCCAGCAGCTTAAAAAGTCTAACAGGGGGCAATCAGCCCCAGCATTTT
TRBJ2-1 TRBV19 TRBD2 once CASRPGAGGIIDEQFF TGTGCCAGTAGACCAGGAGCGGGAGGAATTATAGATGAGCAGTTCTTC
TRBJ1-1 TRBV19 NA NA CASDGRQLNTEAFF TGTGCCAGTGATGGGCGTCAGCTGAACACTGAAGCTTTCTTT
TRBJ2-7 TRBV6-5 TRBD2 once CASGRLAGGMGEQYF TGTGCCAGCGGTCGACTAGCGGGTGGCATGGGGGAGCAGTACTTC
TRBJ2-6 TRBV5-4 NA NA CASNPSPGKSGANVLTF TGTGCCAGCAATCCTTCCCCAGGGAAGTCAGGGGCCAACGTCCTGACTTTC
TRBJ1-5 TRBV28 NA NA CASSFNLGVPDNQPQHF TGTGCCAGCAGTTTTAACTTAGGGGTCCCCGACAATCAGCCCCAGCATTTT
TRBJ1-1 TRBV9 TRBD1 NA CASSVDQQGIRAFF TGTGCCAGCAGCGTAGACCAACAGGGGATTCGGGCTTTCTTT
TRBJ2-3 TRBV6-1 NA NA CASSDREGTSTDTQYF TGTGCCAGCAGTGATAGAGAGGGAACTAGCACAGATACGCAGTATTTT
TRBJ2-7 TRBV27 TRBD1 NA CASSPWDRLYEQYF TGTGCCAGCAGTCCTTGGGACAGGCTTTACGAGCAGTACTTC
TRBJ2-2 TRBV12-5 TRBD2 NA CASGAAGTSRTGELFF TGTGCTAGTGGTGCCGCCGGGACTAGCAGAACCGGGGAGCTGTTTTTT
TRBJ2-3 TRBV5-1 NA NA CASSPSSQGSTDTQYF TGCGCCAGCAGCCCCTCTAGTCAGGGTAGCACAGATACGCAGTATTTT
TRBJ2-5 TRBV11-3 TRBD2 once CASSSHLRGARLRETQYF TGTGCCAGCAGCTCTCACTTGCGGGGGGCTAGGTTGAGGGAGACCCAGTACTTC
TRBJ1-1 TRBV6-6 NA few CASNPAGATEAFF TGTGCCAGCAACCCCGCGGGGGCCACTGAAGCTTTCTTT
TRBJ1-1 TRBV7-9 TRBD1 NA CAGGADRDTEAFF TGTGCCGGGGGGGCGGACAGGGACACTGAAGCTTTCTTT
TRBJ2-7 TRBV25-1 TRBD1 NA CASRGQGAHHEQYF TGTGCCAGCAGGGGACAGGGGGCGCATCACGAGCAGTACTTC
TRBJ2-3 TRBV11-2 NA NA CASSAGQSTDTQYF TGTGCCAGCAGCGCCGGACAGAGCACAGATACGCAGTATTTT
TRBJ2-1 TRBV1 NA NA CTSSPTTSGRPNEQFF TGCACCAGCAGCCCAACAACTAGCGGGAGACCCAATGAGCAGTTCTTC
TRBJ2-2 TRBV28 NA NA CASSFRSGELFF TGTGCCAGCAGTTTTAGATCCGGGGAGCTGTTTTTT
TRBJ1-2 TRBV6-5 NA NA CASSYSPRTYGYTF TGTGCCAGCAGTTACTCGCCGAGAACCTATGGCTACACCTTC
TRBJ2-3 TRBV4-1 NA NA CASSQGQATRYSTQYF TGCGCCAGCAGCCAAGGACAGGCCACGAGATATTCGACGCAGTATTTT
TRBJ1-5 TRBV4-2 TRBD1 NA CASSQDEGTGNQPQHF TGTGCCAGCAGCCAAGATGAAGGGACAGGCAATCAGCCCCAGCATTTT
TRBJ2-1 TRBV7-2 TRBD2 NA CASSPGLTGEQFF TGTGCCAGCAGCCCGGGACTAACGGGTGAGCAGTTCTTC
TRBJ2-5 TRBV7-3 TRBD2 NA CASSFSGGGETQYF TGTGCCAGCAGCTTCTCTGGCGGGGGGGAGACCCAGTACTTC
TRBJ1-6 TRBV30 NA NA CAFAHDRTNSPLHF TGTGCCTTTGCCCACGACAGGACAAATTCACCCCTCCACTTT
TRBJ1-1 TRBV10-3 NA NA CAISVQANTEAFF TGTGCCATCAGTGTACAGGCGAACACTGAAGCTTTCTTT
TRBJ2-2 TRBV7-9 TRBD2 NA CASSRPAGVDTGELFF TGTGCCAGCAGCCGTCCAGCGGGAGTCGACACCGGGGAGCTGTTTTTT
TRBJ2-7 TRBV7-9 NA many CASSLSYEQYF TGTGCCAGCAGCTTGAGCTACGAGCAGTACTTC
TRBJ2-1 TRBV4-1 TRBD2 NA CASSREGTSGVGEQFF TGCGCCAGCAGCCGGGAGGGGACTAGCGGGGTTGGTGAGCAGTTCTTC
TRBJ2-7 TRBV7-9 TRBD1 NA CASSNRDRGYEQYF TGTGCCAGCAGCAACCGGGACAGGGGTTACGAGCAGTACTTC